Given below is one TCR beta chain in context. This clone came up a few times. Its antigen remains undetermined. Nothing much larger sits one base from this clone, and base qualities are not available. Library creation used the immunoSEQ multiplex PCR assay. A mixture of 60 forward primers for TCR Vbeta segments and 13 reverse primers for TCR Jbeta segments was used in the multiplex PCR. The CDR3 region of rearranged TCR beta genes was amplified from genomic DNA with a multiplex PCR assay. On the Illumina HiSeq System, the amplified TCR beta libraries were sequenced as 87-base-pair reads. In the source study's methods: A later analysis counted 65 million to 90 million unique TCR beta chains across the 550 to 800 repertoires, and some 11 million of these chains were shared by at least two donors. Raw reads were error-corrected and collapsed into unique sequences with a nearest-neighbor algorithm that merged closely related sequences to remove PCR and sequencing errors. Alignment of CDR3 sequences to IMGT reference sequences was used to assign V, D and J gene segments. For a sequence to be retained, a match of at least six nucleotides was required to both a V gene segment and a J gene segment. A rearrangement was called productive if the CDR3 had no stop codons and remained in frame with V and J, and every other rearrangement was called non-productive. Following IMGT convention, CDR3 was defined as the stretch from the second conserved V-encoded cysteine up to the conserved J-encoded phenylalanine. The earlier analysis of 587 of the donors excluded sequences that lacked an unambiguous match to a single V gene segment. An earlier analysis of several hundred of the donors called V segments functional above 56.7% productive rearrangements and segregating when the between-donor standard deviation exceeded 5%. A statistical classification framework was developed to diagnose cytomegalovirus status using the catalog of TCR beta chain sequences. In a later analysis, TCR nucleotide sequences were compared against IMGT/GENE-DB human TR gene sequences so that V and J genes could be assigned. The TCRdist pipeline was used in a later analysis to assign CDR3 sequences and most-parsimonious VDJ recombination scenarios. A later analysis defined each TCR beta chain by its CDR3 amino acid sequence plus V-gene family, and excluded reads lacking a unique V-gene family. In a later analysis, 500 to 700 highly shared, low-generation-probability nucleotide sequences were removed to address suspected cross-contamination and a sequencing artifact. A later analysis calculated a clonal expansion index for each public chain from normalized within-repertoire ranks of inferred template counts. A later analysis computed generation probabilities with a VDJ recombination model fitted to out-of-frame rearrangements, and checked the results against IGoR. In a later analysis, hypergeometric tests were used to score TCR-TCR, TCR-HLA and TCR-CMV co-occurrence, with a repertoire-size bias correction applied to TCR pairs. False discovery rates were estimated in a later analysis by permuting HLA or CMV assignments 20 times. In a later analysis, co-occurring TCRs were grouped with DBSCAN, and TCRdist sequence similarity was added when clustering was performed within HLA-allele-positive subsets. Co-occurrence clustering excluded repertoires with fewer than 30,000 or more than 120,000 public chains, plus five with anomalous nucleotide sharing. The table was pulled from immuneACCESS by TCRdb, which kept in-frame rearrangements only. Such tables lose some clones; where checked, under half of the loss comes from unresolved V genes, and the rest has no known cause. V, J and clone size were drawn from that table, and D and trimming were deduced from the DNA. This sample holds 90,000 to 110,000 clones; 75% were observed only once. Jointly, the top ten make up 1% to 1.5% of the sample.

In total, 500 to 700 healthy bone marrow donors made up the cohort. Cohort members were all nominally healthy when sampled, although unrecorded immune exposures were likely present. The donor was CMV seronegative and was included in the group of about 400 seronegative cohort members. A peripheral blood sample was provided by each donor, and peripheral blood mononuclear cells were used for TCR beta sequencing. Genomic DNA was extracted from the blood cell samples with the Qiagen DNeasy Blood Extraction Kit. The CDR3 spans 12 residues, from the cysteine through the phenylalanine. Only CDR3 DNA is held: 36 bases, read in frame from base 1. V is reduced by 1 base and J by 4 bases, leaving a spacing of 4 bases between them. Via the germline V gene, CDR1 is SGHAT and CDR2 FQNNGV. These data belong to a study of cytomegalovirus exposure and HLA in healthy donors (dated by TCRdb to 2016 to 2017). Describing the broader study: In an earlier analysis of fewer than 750 of the donors, 250 to 350 Gb of sequence data and some 120 million unique TCR beta sequences from 180 million or so T cells were reported. In a later genetic analysis, genome-wide SNP genotypes for about three fifths of the roughly 670 donors were used, and that subset was treated as a discovery cohort. Typing coverage differed by locus: A, B, C, DRB1 and DQB1 were typed in about 620-640 donors, DQA1 in about 510, DPA1 in some 610, and DPB1 in 472. In addition to the first cohort of around 670 subjects, a separate validation cohort of over 90 different subjects was used. On average, 235,054 unique TCR beta nucleotide sequences were sequenced per donor among 350 to 400 genotyped donors of the cohort, with 15% to 20% of those sequences being non-productive. The genetic ancestry cluster associated with self-reported Caucasian donors included roughly four fifths of the approximately 410 genotyped donors. The study combined high-throughput TCR immunosequencing, statistical association of individual TCRs with disease status, and machine learning to predict cytomegalovirus infection status. The later analysis used no new phenotypic data to find candidate immune exposures, relying instead on TCR beta sequences and their occurrence across donors. To decide whether each TCR beta V gene segment behaved as functional or pseudogenic, an earlier analysis of some 600 of the donors relied on high-throughput TCR beta sequencing. An early release that covered roughly 600 HLA-typed donors contained approximately 300 gigabases of sequencing data and about 84 million unique TCR sequences. Using immunosequencing, the study profiled T cell repertoires from some 670 subjects and related those repertoires to cytomegalovirus serostatus. Roughly 5 DR-DQ haplotypes were handled as single units for association and clustering because linkage in the cohort was strong. To study patterns of TCR occurrence, a later analysis re-analyzed previously published TCR beta repertoires from around 660 donors and added high-resolution HLA genotyping. Class I and class II HLA loci were covered by the typing at four-digit resolution. The aim of the study was to test whether cataloging public T cell receptors could identify signatures of past pathogen exposure. Donor age, sex, ethnicity and CMV serostatus were compiled together with the repertoire data. All discovery cohort repertoires had been generated on a single sequencing platform.

Beyond this particular receptor, the publication reports: A cluster of highly shared sequence variants was judged likely to represent a technical artifact of the sequencing pipeline. Several of the top co-occurrence clusters appeared to be linked to parvovirus B19, influenza, CMV and Epstein-Barr virus, according to a later analysis. At a false discovery rate of 0.05, a later analysis linked around 15,000 TCR beta sequences to specific HLA alleles. Because counts were too low, some 17 rarely observed V segments, including chromosome 9 orphons, were excluded from the earlier analysis of several hundred of the donors. According to a later analysis, TCR association rates differed among HLA loci, with DRB1 alleles showing the most associated TCRs and HLA-C alleles showing the fewest. Across donors, most TCR sequences were observed very rarely, whereas some public TCRs were present in many individuals. HLA typing was unavailable for some donors at each locus, so association tests used only the typed subset. The cohort was sequenced for TCR beta chains only, and without alpha or paired-chain data the features that could be detected were limited. Some IMGT-functional V segments, including TRBV6-2 and TRBV6-3, could not be distinguished by the 87-base-pair reads and were therefore excluded. A later analysis found that HLA-associated TCR beta chains were more clonally expanded and had lower generation probabilities than equally common non-associated chains. It was suggested by the authors that the approach could potentially be generalized to other disease states and immunological phenotypes. According to a later analysis, most CMV-associated TCR beta chains appeared to be HLA-restricted, and the HLA associations seemed to be driven largely by CMV exposure. Correlated functional status among segregating V segments might reflect linkage disequilibrium, but an unknown experimental factor could not be ruled out. The presence/absence analyses assumed that sequencing depth was roughly uniform across donors, and that assumption may not be true. CMV serostatus was the only immune exposure information available for the cohort. Strong co-occurrence of HLA alleles, especially DR and DQ, made assigning TCR associations to individual alleles difficult. In an earlier analysis of some 550 of the donors, most TCR beta V segments were observed in productive rearrangements about 87% or about 30% of the time, broadly matching IMGT annotations. A further reported finding was that TCR beta sequences accurately predicted the HLA-A and HLA-B alleles for most subjects in the first cohort. A later genetic analysis associated a missense DCLRE1C variant with V-gene and J-gene trimming of TCR beta chains, and an independent cohort replicated the association. The study listed over 150 TCR beta chains as associated with cytomegalovirus. In a later genetic analysis, fewer N-insertions in productive TCRs were reported among donors in an Asian-associated ancestry cluster than the roughly 700-donor mean. In vitro tests confirmed that a few of the cytomegalovirus-associated TCR beta chains recognize cytomegalovirus antigens. The classifier was reported to diagnose cytomegalovirus status with high specificity and sensitivity in both the original cohort and the validation cohort.

The clonotype originates from a man aged 40-50 years in good health and CMV-seronegative. The rearrangement joined TRBV11-2 to TRBJ1-2; no D gene call is confident. Specimen: PBMCs. The CDR3 reads as follows: CASSLAVYGYTF. The nucleotide sequence reads TGTGCCAGCAGCTTAGCTGTCTATGGCTACACCTTC.